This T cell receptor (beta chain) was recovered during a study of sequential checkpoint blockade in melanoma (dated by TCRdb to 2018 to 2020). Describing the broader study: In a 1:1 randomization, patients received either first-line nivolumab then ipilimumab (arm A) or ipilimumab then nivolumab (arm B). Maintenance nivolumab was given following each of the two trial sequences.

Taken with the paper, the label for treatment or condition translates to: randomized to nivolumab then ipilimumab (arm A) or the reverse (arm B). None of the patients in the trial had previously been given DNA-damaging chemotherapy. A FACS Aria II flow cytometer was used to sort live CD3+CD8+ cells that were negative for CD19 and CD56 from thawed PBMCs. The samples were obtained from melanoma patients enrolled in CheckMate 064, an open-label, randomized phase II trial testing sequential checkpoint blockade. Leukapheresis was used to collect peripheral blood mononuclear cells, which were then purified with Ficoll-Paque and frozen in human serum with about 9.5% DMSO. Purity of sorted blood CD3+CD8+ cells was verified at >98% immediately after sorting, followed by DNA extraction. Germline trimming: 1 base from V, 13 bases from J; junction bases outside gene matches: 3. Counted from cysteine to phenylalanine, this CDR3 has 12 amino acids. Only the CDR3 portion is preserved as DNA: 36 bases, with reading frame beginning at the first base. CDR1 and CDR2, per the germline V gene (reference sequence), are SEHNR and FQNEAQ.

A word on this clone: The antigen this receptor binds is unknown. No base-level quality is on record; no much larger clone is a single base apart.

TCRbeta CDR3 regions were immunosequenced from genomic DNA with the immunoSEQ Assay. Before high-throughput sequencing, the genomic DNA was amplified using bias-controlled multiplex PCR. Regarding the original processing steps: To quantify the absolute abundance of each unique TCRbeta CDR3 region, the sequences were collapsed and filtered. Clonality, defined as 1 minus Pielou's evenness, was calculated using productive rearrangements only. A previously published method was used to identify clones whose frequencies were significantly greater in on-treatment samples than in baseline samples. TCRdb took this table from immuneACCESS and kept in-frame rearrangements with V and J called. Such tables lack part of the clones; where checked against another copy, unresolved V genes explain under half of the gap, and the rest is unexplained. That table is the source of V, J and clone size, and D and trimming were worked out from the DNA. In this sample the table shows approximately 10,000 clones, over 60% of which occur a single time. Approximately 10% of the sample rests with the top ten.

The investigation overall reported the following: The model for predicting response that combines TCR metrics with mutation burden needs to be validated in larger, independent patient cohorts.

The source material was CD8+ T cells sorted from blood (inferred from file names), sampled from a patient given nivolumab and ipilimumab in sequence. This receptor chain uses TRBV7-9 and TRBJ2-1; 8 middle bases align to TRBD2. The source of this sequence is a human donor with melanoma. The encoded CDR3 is CASSLELAVQFF. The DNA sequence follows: TGTGCCAGCAGCTTAGAACTAGCGGTTCAGTTCTTC.